This T cell receptor beta chain was sequenced for a study of cytomegalovirus exposure and HLA in healthy donors. Sequencing was performed with immunoSEQ multiplex PCR; in TCRdb, only in-frame clones are kept and a portion is missing. Counted here are approximately 150,000 clones, over 80% occurring once; the ten biggest clones make up approximately 2.3%. The CDR3 is made up of 13 amino acids. CDR1 is SGHVS and CDR2 is FQNEAQ in the germline V gene. Losses at the gene ends were 3 bases for V and 7 bases for J; bases not matched to a gene: 3. The TCR comes from a man aged 25 to 40 in good health and CMV-seropositive. The chain employs TRBV7-8 and TRBJ2-4, with 7 nucleotides matching TRBD1. The source material was PBMCs. The CDR3 sequence is CASSLGDSNIQYF. DNA for the CDR3: TGTGCCAGCAGCTTGGGGGACAGTAACATTCAGTACTTC.